A single sample gave rise to the 7 T cell receptor beta chains below, sequenced in a study of response to subunit inactivated influenza vaccine. TCRdb processed the RT-PCR reads anew with MiXCR; each CDR3 protein has one entry. The repertoire holds roughly 700,000 distinct CDR3 sequences, with 15% to 18% as singletons. The sequencing used PBMCs from blood, collected roughly 13 days after vaccination. The source of these receptors is a man in his forties or fifties who received an inactivated influenza vaccine.

This clonotype was recorded a few times. The chain links TRBV7-9 to TRBJ2-3, with 10 bases that match TRBD2. Germline CDR1 is SEHNR and CDR2 is FQNEAQ (reference sequence). The CDR3 is made up of 15 amino acids. Trimming removed 5 bases from V and 2 bases from J; junction bases left unmatched: 4. This CDR3 is CASSVLAGATDTQYF. The DNA for the CDR3 is TGTGCCAGCAGCGTGCTAGCGGGGGCCACAGATACGCAGTATTTT.

CDR3 amino acids: CASSLAGLEQFF. CDR3 coding DNA: TGTGCCAGCAGCTTAGCGGGGTTGGAGCAGTTCTTC. The chain recombines TRBV7-6 with TRBJ2-1; D not certain. CDR3 size: 12 residues. The germline V and J ends were trimmed by 0 bases and 10 bases, with 7 bases remaining between them. CDR1 and CDR2 (germline): SGHVS, FNYEAQ.

This clonotype was counted many times. This chain connects TRBV28 to TRBJ1-2; D not resolved. Trimming shortened V by 6 bases and J by 4 bases, and 12 bases separated the two germline ends. Germline assignment: CDR1 MDHEN and CDR2 SYDVKM. This CDR3 comprises 13 residues. CDR3 in DNA: TGTGCCAGCAGATTGGGAGGGTCCTATGGCTACACCTTC. Its translation: CASRLGGSYGYTF.

V gene TRBV10-3 combines with J gene TRBJ2-3; TRBD1 matches at 9 bases. This CDR3 spans 15 amino acids. J lost 5 bases, V lost 10 bases, and 13 bases had no gene match. From germline, CDR1 is ENHRY and CDR2 SYGVKD. CDR3 bases: TGTGCCACCCGGCCGGGACAGGGATCGGGAGATACGCAGTATTTT. Its translation is CATRPGQGSGDTQYF.

The chain joins TRBV28 to TRBJ1-5; TRBD1 agrees at 7 bases. The germline V gene has CDR1 MDHEN and CDR2 SYDVKM. J was trimmed by 5 bases and V by 2 bases; bases with no gene match: 3. CDR3 length: 14 residues. The CDR3 spells CASSLGTGDQPQHF. The CDR3, as DNA: TGTGCCAGCAGTTTAGGAACAGGGGATCAGCCCCAGCATTTT.

This clonotype was found a few times. The V gene is TRBV10-3, the J gene TRBJ2-5; 8 bases are a match to TRBD2. The CDR3 extends over 14 amino acids. The V gene's germline CDR1 is ENHRY and CDR2 SYGVKD. The junction had 12 bases not matched to a gene; V was cut back by 7 bases and J by 8 bases. CDR3 loop: CAITSSGDTDTQYF. CDR3 DNA: TGTGCCATCACGAGTAGCGGGGACACAGACACCCAGTACTTC.

The chain is built from TRBV7-2 and TRBJ2-5; 7 positions match TRBD2. The CDR3 has 14 amino acids. CDR1 is SGHTA and CDR2 is FQGNSA in the germline V gene. Trimming took 5 bases from V and 1 from J; bases not matched to a gene: 4. CDR3 coding DNA: TGTGCCAGCAGCCCGGGGAGGGCCCAAGAGACCCAGTACTTC. Translating it yields CASSPGRAQETQYF. Using reference TRBV7-2 and TRBJ2-5 for the parts outside the CDR3, the full variable domain is GAGVSQSPSNKVTEKGKDVELRCDPISGHTALYWYRQSLGQGLEFLIYFQGNSAPDKSGLPSDRFSAERTGGSVSTLTIQRTQQEDSAVYLCASSPGRAQETQYFGPGTRLLVL.